This entry lists 6 T cell receptor beta chains sequenced from one sample in a study of T cells in localized non-small cell lung cancer. The data were produced by immunoSEQ multiplex PCR, yet TCRdb's version contains in-frame clones alone and is incomplete. The sample yields around 96,000 clones, roughly 93% seen once. This specimen consisted of PBMCs, obtained before any cancer treatment. Source of these receptors: a woman between 35 and 70 years old with stage II squamous cell lung carcinoma.

Only one count was recorded for this clone. The chain is built from TRBV7-9 and TRBJ2-3; 12 bases are a match to TRBD2. Germline assignment: CDR1 SEHNR and CDR2 FQNEAQ (reference sequence). With 5 bases clipped from V and 2 bases from J, the junction kept 5 bases outside the gene matches. There are 16 residues in the CDR3. The DNA of the CDR3 is TGTGCCAGCAGCCCGGGACTAGCGGGCATCACAGATACGCAGTATTTT. Translated, it gives CASSPGLAGITDTQYF.

This clone appeared a few times. V gene TRBV7-9 combines with J gene TRBJ1-6, with D unresolved. CDR1 SEHNR and CDR2 FQNEAQ come from the germline V gene (reference sequence). The CDR3 totals 14 residues. Trimming left V 9 bases short and J 7 bases short, with 16 bases between. The CDR3 DNA follows: TGTGCCAGTCCGCTAGGCCCGGGAAATTCACCCCTCCACTTT. Translating it yields CASPLGPGNSPLHF.

The CDR3: CASSVRPSRNTEAFF. Written as DNA, the CDR3 is TGTGCCAGCAGTGTTAGACCCTCTCGGAACACTGAAGCTTTCTTT. V usage is TRBV6-1 and J usage is TRBJ1-1; D gene unclear. The CDR3 has 15 amino acids. Germline V CDR1 and CDR2: MNHNS, SASEGT. The V end was cut by 4 bases, the J end by 1 base, with 13 bases between.

The V call is TRBV7-6, the J call TRBJ1-4; D is possibly TRBD1 (5 bases). CDR1 and CDR2 from the germline V gene are SGHVS and FNYEAQ. The CDR3 loop spans 16 amino acids. Deletions cut 4 bases from V and 1 base from J, with 13 bases between. The DNA for the CDR3 is TGTGCCAGCAGCTCCGGGACCCTCGGAACTAATGAAAAACTGTTTTTT. This translates into CASSSGTLGTNEKLFF.

The rearrangement links TRBV28 to TRBJ1-2; D unclear. V dropped 3 bases and J dropped 3 bases, with 5 bases sitting between them. Germline V gene lookup returns CDR1 MDHEN and CDR2 SYDVKM. This CDR3 has 12 amino acids. The CDR3 is CASSFQDYGYTF. CDR3 nucleotides: TGTGCCAGCAGTTTTCAAGACTATGGCTACACCTTC.

This clone came up once. V and J are TRBV29-1 and TRBJ2-3, with 9 nucleotides matching TRBD2. Germline loops: CDR1 SQVTM, CDR2 ANQGSEA. V shed 7 bases and J 3 bases; nucleotides not matched to a gene: 5. The CDR3 sequence is 13 residues long. This CDR3 is CSGRGGRTDTQYF. CDR3 DNA sequence: TGCAGCGGGCGGGGGGGCCGGACAGATACGCAGTATTTT.